This T cell receptor beta chain appears in the sequencing data of a study of vaccination and CD4 T cells after COVID-19. The overall study: Two of the convalescents were Hispanic, and convalescents were six males and four females.

Treatment specified: roughly 10-day PBMC culture with coronavirus spike peptide pools or control peptides (ViraFEST assay). The ViraFEST method relied on peptide pools to expand antigen-specific T cells, followed by TCR sequencing. Sequencing of cultured CD4+ T cell DNA used the Oncomine TCR Beta short-read assay. Each CDR3 protein is one row after TCRdb ran MiXCR on the PCR reads. The table lists around 14,000 distinct CDR3 sequences, about 57% of them singletons. About this clonotype itself: Its antigen is currently unknown.

Germline V CDR1 and CDR2: SGHTS, YDEGEE. There are 16 residues in the CDR3. V lost 2 bases, J lost 1 base, and 15 bases lay in between. Sample: CD4+ T cells from blood, cultured in vitro. V and J are TRBV5-8 and TRBJ2-5, with D tentatively TRBD2 (6 bases). The sequence was obtained from a human donor who had recovered from COVID-19. The CDR3 region is CASSFLGLGGQETQYF. The CDR3 DNA reads TGTGCCAGCAGCTTCCTGGGCTTGGGGGGCCAAGAGACCCAGTACTTC.